This is a list of T cell receptor beta chains from one sample in a study of blood T cell repertoires in COVID-19. Sequencing used immunoSEQ multiplex PCR; TCRdb keeps in-frame clones, though not all of them. The data hold roughly 140,000 clones, with around four fifths observed a single time. The sequenced sample was peripheral blood. All receptors derive from a woman of 80 years or more with acute or convalescent COVID-19. CDR3s include the opening cysteine and the closing phenylalanine or tryptophan. A D gene is named only where the DNA matches it firmly. Clone size, where shown, is once, few, many, or a class for clones that have expanded.

size	J	V	D	CDR3	DNA
.	TRBJ2-3	TRBV4-1	.	CASSHLTETLDTQYF	TGCGCCAGCAGCCACCTGACAGAAACCTTAGATACGCAGTATTTT
.	TRBJ1-1	TRBV30	.	CAWSVRSSQRKMNTEAFF	TGTGCCTGGAGTGTACGTAGCTCCCAGAGAAAGATGAACACTGAAGCTTTCTTT
.	TRBJ2-1	TRBV2	TRBD2	CASSEPLSGASSYNEQFF	TGTGCCAGCAGTGAACCCCTAAGCGGGGCAAGCTCCTACAATGAGCAGTTCTTC
.	TRBJ2-2	TRBV7-9	TRBD1	CASSFTAGGAKGLRELFF	TGTGCCAGCAGCTTTACGGCAGGGGGCGCCAAGGGCCTAAGGGAGCTGTTTTTT
.	TRBJ2-5	TRBV10-1	TRBD1	CASSEARDSTQYF	TGCGCCAGCAGTGAGGCGAGGGACAGTACCCAGTACTTC
.	TRBJ2-3	TRBV7-2	.	CASSPQLTIPTDTQYF	TGTGCCAGCAGCCCCCAACTAACTATTCCCACAGATACGCAGTATTTT
few	TRBJ2-7	TRBV13	.	CASSQARVDQYF	TGTGCCAGCAGCCAAGCCAGGGTTGATCAGTACTTC
.	TRBJ1-6	TRBV7-2	.	CASSLGGLGLHF	TGTGCCAGCAGCTTAGGAGGCTTGGGCCTCCACTTT
.	TRBJ1-3	TRBV6-5	TRBD1	CASSFDRGRNTIYF	TGTGCCAGCAGTTTCGACAGGGGGCGAAACACCATATATTTT
.	TRBJ2-2	TRBV6-6	TRBD2	CASASGRHAGELFF	TGTGCCAGTGCCAGCGGGAGGCACGCCGGGGAGCTGTTTTTT
.	TRBJ2-5	TRBV7-9	.	CASSLAQWETQYF	TGTGCCAGCAGCTTAGCGCAGTGGGAGACCCAGTACTTC
few	TRBJ1-6	TRBV11-2	.	CASSGHSPLHF	TGTGCCAGCAGTGGGCACTCACCCCTCCACTTT
.	TRBJ1-3	TRBV3-1/TRBV3-2	TRBD1	CASSPPTGFFRNTIYF	TGTGCCAGCAGCCCTCCGACAGGGTTTTTCCGAAACACCATATATTTT
.	TRBJ2-1	TRBV6-2/TRBV6-3	.	CASSYFSYNEQFF	TGTGCCAGCAGTTATTTCAGCTACAATGAGCAGTTCTTC
.	TRBJ2-2	TRBV27	.	CASSFRGSDTGELFF	TGTGCCAGCAGTTTTAGGGGGTCGGACACCGGGGAGCTGTTTTTT
.	TRBJ2-7	TRBV28	TRBD2	CASSFGLAGSYEQYF	TGTGCCAGCAGTTTCGGACTAGCGGGGAGCTACGAGCAGTACTTC
.	TRBJ2-1	TRBV7-9	TRBD2	CASSLEGIRGRRTYNEQFF	TGTGCCAGCAGCTTGGAAGGTATTCGCGGGAGAAGGACCTACAATGAGCAGTTCTTC
.	TRBJ1-2	TRBV15	.	CATSRGGRVTYGYTF	TGTGCCACCAGCAGGGGGGGACGGGTCACCTATGGCTACACCTTC
.	TRBJ2-5	TRBV7-7	.	CASSYREQETQYF	TGTGCCAGCAGCTACCGGGAGCAAGAGACCCAGTACTTC
once	TRBJ2-5	TRBV7-9	TRBD2	CASSQGGLGETQYF	TGTGCCAGCAGCCAAGGGGGACTAGGCGAGACCCAGTACTTC
.	TRBJ2-3	TRBV10-1	.	CASSESGALTDTQYF	TGCGCCAGCAGTGAGTCTGGGGCTTTGACAGATACGCAGTATTTT
few	TRBJ2-7	TRBV4-1	TRBD2	CASSQVGAGNYEQYF	TGCGCCAGCAGCCAAGTTGGAGCGGGAAACTACGAGCAGTACTTC
.	TRBJ2-3	TRBV5-4	TRBD2	CASSPGLAGGGGADTQYF	TGTGCCAGCAGCCCTGGACTAGCGGGAGGTGGAGGCGCAGATACGCAGTATTTT
few	TRBJ1-5	TRBV15	.	CATSSYPLSNQPQHF	TGTGCCACCAGCAGCTACCCCCTAAGCAATCAGCCCCAGCATTTT
few	TRBJ2-1	TRBV7-2	TRBD2	CASSSTSGIYEQFF	TGTGCCAGCAGCTCGACTAGCGGGATCTATGAGCAGTTCTTC